The clone carrying this T cell receptor beta chain was seen repeatedly, ten times or more. The antigen is undetermined. TCRdb reanalysed the 5' RACE reads using MiXCR and keeps one entry per CDR3 protein. The profile shows 200,000 to 250,000 distinct CDR3 sequences, under 30% of them singletons. Trimming pared 3 bases from V and 3 bases from J, leaving 12 bases between. This CDR3 comprises 14 residues. Per germline, CDR1 SQVTM and CDR2 ANQGSEA. These data are taken from a study of CD8 T cells in ankylosing spondylitis. The study, taken as a whole, reports: Clones tied to disease were said to be significantly enriched in matched ankylosing spondylitis synovial fluid.

This chain links TRBV29-1 with TRBJ1-3; no clear D gene. Sequencing used blood, either unsorted or a sorted T cell fraction (not recorded which). The receptor was isolated from a male donor with ankylosing spondylitis or in good health (not recorded which). The CDR3 loop reads CSVDPSAGGNTIYF. The CDR3 coding sequence is TGCAGCGTTGACCCGTCGGCAGGTGGAAACACCATATATTTT.